The text below deals with one T cell receptor (beta chain). Its recognized antigen is unknown. Base qualities are not at hand, and no much larger clone is one base apart. This entry belongs to a study of regulatory T cells in long-lasting Graves disease (dated by TCRdb to about 2021). Turning to the overall study: Persistent Graves' disease was defined as persistently positive TSH receptor autoantibodies together with antithyroid drug treatment for over 5 years. Persistent Graves' disease patients were compared with newly diagnosed Graves' disease patients by peripheral blood TCR sequencing and RNA sequencing. The study was registered as a clinical trial and conducted in China. A total of roughly 35 samples were covered by TCR sequencing, comprising approximately 13 persistent and around 20 newly diagnosed Graves' disease patients. In the clinical cohort, patients with persistent Graves' disease had used antithyroid drugs for an average of around ten years. What the authors observed across the whole study: The authors noted that the small sample size was a limitation that may lower accuracy. Only the TCR beta chain was sequenced and analyzed. Peripheral blood alone was examined, since thyroid tissue, which constituted the primary lesion, could not be accessed. Compared with newly diagnosed patients, persistent Graves' disease patients had lower TCR Shannon entropy and fewer highly expanded clones, which suggests clonal expansion. TRBV28, TRBJ1-2 and TRBJ2-5 were preferentially used in persistent disease, while TRBV20-1 and TRBJ2-1 were favored in newly diagnosed disease. More public clonotypes were shared among persistent patients (approximately 3,000) than among newly diagnosed patients (over 900).

The germline V gene gives CDR1 as LGHNA and CDR2 as YSLEER. V is clipped by 3 bases and J by 0 bases, and the sequence between their germline boundaries is 15 bases long. Its CDR3 holds 18 amino acids, cysteine through phenylalanine. Of all the DNA, just the CDR3 is kept, 54 bases in frame from base 1. In light of the paper, this sample's time point label describes: persistent/refractory GD, antithyroid drugs over 5 years with positive TRAb. RNA was extracted from PBMCs in TRIzol for both TCR sequencing and RNA sequencing. Graves' disease was diagnosed according to American Thyroid Association guidelines. Patients for the study were recruited at an endocrinology department in Xi'an, China. Each patient gave approximately 9 milliliters of peripheral blood, collected in an EDTA anticoagulant tube. Ficoll Paque Plus density gradient separation was used to isolate PBMCs, and no further T cell sorting was performed. An Agilent 2100 Bioanalyzer and agarose gel were used to assess RNA quality, and a NanoDrop 2000 was used to measure RNA concentration.

Library creation used multiplex PCR. Instrument on record: Illumina HiSeq 4000. CDR3 regions were amplified by Arm-PCR with iRepertoire HTBI primers to construct TCR beta libraries. Before sequencing, the PCR products underwent gel purification. The study's processing was this. Gene usage analysis of CDR3 amino acid clonotypes relied on the approximately 60 TRBV and 13 to 15 TRBJ segments identified across samples. COPE and FqMerger were used to merge filtered high-quality paired reads into contigs. BLAST was used to align contigs to IMGT TRBV, TRBD and TRBJ reference genes, and CDR3 was defined according to IMGT. Clonotypes above 0.1% frequency were classified as highly expanded clones. Shannon entropy was used to measure repertoire diversity, and the Gini coefficient was used to measure V-J evenness. Public clonotypes were defined as clonotypes shared by more than one individual. The raw public data were reprocessed by TCRdb itself: fastp quality trimming at Q25, MiXCR clonotype calling, in-frame beta chains only. Every CDR3 protein is listed once, alongside the most common genes and DNA of its rows. The authors' filters were not applied to this entry. This sample comprises about 340,000 distinct CDR3 sequences, roughly a fifth of them detected only once. The top ten clones comprise just under 30% of the sample.

The V gene is TRBV4-3 and the J gene is TRBJ2-6, with a tentative D gene TRBD1 over 6 matching bases. This receptor was identified in a female donor with Graves disease. The sample was peripheral blood mononuclear cells (PBMCs), taken when the disease was refractory, from a patient treated with antithyroid drugs. The CDR3 reads as follows: CASSQTGTSSSGANVLTF. The sequence in DNA is TGCGCCAGCAGCCAGACCGGGACATCCAGCTCTGGGGCCAACGTCCTGACTTTC.